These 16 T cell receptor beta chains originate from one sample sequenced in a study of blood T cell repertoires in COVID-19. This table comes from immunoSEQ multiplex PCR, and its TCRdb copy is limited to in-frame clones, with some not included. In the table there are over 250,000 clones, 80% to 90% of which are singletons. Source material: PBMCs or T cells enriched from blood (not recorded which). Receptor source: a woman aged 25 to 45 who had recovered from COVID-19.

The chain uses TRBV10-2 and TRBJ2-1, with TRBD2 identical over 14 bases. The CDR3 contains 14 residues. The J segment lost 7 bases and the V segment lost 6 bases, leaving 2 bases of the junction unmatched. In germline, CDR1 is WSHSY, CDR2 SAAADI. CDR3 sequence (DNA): TGCGCCAGCAGGGGGACTAGCGGGGGAAATGAGCAGTTCTTC. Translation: CASRGTSGGNEQFF.

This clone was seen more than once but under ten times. This CDR3 is CASSPLTSVGSYEQYF. CDR3 DNA sequence: TGTGCCAGCAGCCCCCTGACTAGCGTCGGCTCCTACGAGCAGTACTTC. This chain joins TRBV5-4 and TRBJ2-7; the match to TRBD2 covers 8 bases. J gave up 0 bases and V 4 bases, and 9 bases lay outside the gene matches. The CDR3 consists of 16 residues. Germline CDR1 SGHNT, CDR2 YYREEE (reference sequence). The variable domain in full, with the rest retrieved from reference TRBV5-4 and TRBJ2-7, is ETGVTQSPTHLIKTRGQQVTLRCSSQSGHNTVSWYQQALGQGPQFIFQYYREEENGRGNFPPRFSGLQFPNYSSELNVNALELDDSALYLCASSPLTSVGSYEQYFGPGTRLTVT.

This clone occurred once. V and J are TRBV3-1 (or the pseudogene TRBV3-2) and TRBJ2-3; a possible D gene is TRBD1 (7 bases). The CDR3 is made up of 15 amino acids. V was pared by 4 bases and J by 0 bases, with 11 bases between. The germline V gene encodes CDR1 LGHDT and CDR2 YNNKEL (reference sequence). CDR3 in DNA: TGTGCCAGCAGCCTGACAGGGACTAGCACAGATACGCAGTATTTT. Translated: CASSLTGTSTDTQYF.

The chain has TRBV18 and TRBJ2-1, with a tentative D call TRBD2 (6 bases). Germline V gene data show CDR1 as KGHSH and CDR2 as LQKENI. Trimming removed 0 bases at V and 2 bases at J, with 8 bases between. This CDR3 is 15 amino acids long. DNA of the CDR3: TGTGCCAGCTCACCACCGGAGGGGCCCTACAATGAGCAGTTCTTC. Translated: CASSPPEGPYNEQFF.

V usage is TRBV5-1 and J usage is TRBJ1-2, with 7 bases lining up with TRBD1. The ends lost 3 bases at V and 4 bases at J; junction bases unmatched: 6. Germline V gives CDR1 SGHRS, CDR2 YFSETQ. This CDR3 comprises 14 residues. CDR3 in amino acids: CASSWDDRAYGYTF. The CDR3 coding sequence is TGCGCCAGCAGCTGGGATGACAGGGCCTATGGCTACACCTTC.

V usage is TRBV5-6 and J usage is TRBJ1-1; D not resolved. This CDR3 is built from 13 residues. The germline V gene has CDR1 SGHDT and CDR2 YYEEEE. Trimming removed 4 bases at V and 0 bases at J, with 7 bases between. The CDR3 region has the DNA TGTGCCAGCAGCGCGCAAATGAACACTGAAGCTTTCTTT. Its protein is CASSAQMNTEAFF.

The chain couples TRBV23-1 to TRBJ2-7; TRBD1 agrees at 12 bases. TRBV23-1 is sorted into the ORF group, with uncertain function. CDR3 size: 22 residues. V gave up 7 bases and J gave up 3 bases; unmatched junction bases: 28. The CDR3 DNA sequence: TGCGCCAGCACCCGCGCCTGGAGTACTGGGACAGGGGGCAATGGGCAAATCTACGAGCAGTACTTC. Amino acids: CASTRAWSTGTGGNGQIYEQYF.

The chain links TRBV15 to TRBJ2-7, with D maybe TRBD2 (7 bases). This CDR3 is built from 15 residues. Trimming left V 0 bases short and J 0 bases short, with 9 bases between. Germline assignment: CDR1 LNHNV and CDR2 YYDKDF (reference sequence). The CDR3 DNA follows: TGTGCCACCAGCAGAGATCGGGGGGCCTCCTACGAGCAGTACTTC. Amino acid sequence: CATSRDRGASYEQYF.

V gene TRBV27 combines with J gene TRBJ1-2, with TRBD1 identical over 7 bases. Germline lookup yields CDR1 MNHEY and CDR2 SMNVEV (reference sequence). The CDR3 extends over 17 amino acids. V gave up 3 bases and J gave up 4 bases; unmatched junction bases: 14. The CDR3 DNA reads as TGTGCCAGCAGTTTCGATCCGGACAGGATGGATCGCTATGGCTACACCTTC. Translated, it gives CASSFDPDRMDRYGYTF.

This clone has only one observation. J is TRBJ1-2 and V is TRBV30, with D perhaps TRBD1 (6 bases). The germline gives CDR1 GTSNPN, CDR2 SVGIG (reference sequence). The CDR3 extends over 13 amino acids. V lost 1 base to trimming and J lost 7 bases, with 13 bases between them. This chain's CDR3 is CAWSGTGRFGYTF. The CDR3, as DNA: TGTGCCTGGAGTGGAACAGGGCGGTTTGGCTACACCTTC.

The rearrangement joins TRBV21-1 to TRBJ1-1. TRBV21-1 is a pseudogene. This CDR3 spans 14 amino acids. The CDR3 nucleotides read TGTGCCAGCAGCAAAGGAGGGCAGGACACTGAAGCTTTCTTT. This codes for CASSKGGQDTEAFF.

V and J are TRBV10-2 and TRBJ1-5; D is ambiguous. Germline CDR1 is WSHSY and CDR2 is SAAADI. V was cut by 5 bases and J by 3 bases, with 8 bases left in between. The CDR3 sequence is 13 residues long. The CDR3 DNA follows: TGCGCCAGCAGTCTAGAGTTCAATCAGCCCCAGCATTTT. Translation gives CASSLEFNQPQHF.

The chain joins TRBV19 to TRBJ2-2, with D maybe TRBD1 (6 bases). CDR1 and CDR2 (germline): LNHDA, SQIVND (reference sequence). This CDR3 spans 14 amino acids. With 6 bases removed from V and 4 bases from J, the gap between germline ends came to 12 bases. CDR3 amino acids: CASSPRTVTGELFF. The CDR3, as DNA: TGTGCCAGTAGCCCAAGGACAGTCACCGGGGAGCTGTTTTTT.

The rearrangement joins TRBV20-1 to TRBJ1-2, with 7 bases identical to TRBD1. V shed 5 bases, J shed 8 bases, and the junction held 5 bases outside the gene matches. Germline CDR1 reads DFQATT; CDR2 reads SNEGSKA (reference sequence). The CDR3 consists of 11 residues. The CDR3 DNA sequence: TGCAGTGCTGACGCAGGGGGGGGCTACACCTTC. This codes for CSADAGGGYTF.

This CDR3 reads CASSFGAGGFGYTF. CDR3 DNA: TGTGCCAGCAGTTTTGGCGCAGGGGGATTTGGCTACACCTTC. The chain employs TRBV27 and TRBJ1-2; 7 nucleotides align to TRBD1. There are 14 residues in the CDR3. CDR1 and CDR2 from the germline V gene are MNHEY and SMNVEV (reference sequence). With V trimmed by 3 bases and J by 7 bases, 8 bases remained unmatched.

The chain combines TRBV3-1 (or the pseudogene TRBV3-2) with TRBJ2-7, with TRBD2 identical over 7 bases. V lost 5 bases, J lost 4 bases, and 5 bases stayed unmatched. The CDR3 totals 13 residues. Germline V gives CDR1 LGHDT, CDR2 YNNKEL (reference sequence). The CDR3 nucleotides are TGTGCCAGCAGCTCTAACGGGGGGTACGAGCAGTACTTC. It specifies CASSSNGGYEQYF.